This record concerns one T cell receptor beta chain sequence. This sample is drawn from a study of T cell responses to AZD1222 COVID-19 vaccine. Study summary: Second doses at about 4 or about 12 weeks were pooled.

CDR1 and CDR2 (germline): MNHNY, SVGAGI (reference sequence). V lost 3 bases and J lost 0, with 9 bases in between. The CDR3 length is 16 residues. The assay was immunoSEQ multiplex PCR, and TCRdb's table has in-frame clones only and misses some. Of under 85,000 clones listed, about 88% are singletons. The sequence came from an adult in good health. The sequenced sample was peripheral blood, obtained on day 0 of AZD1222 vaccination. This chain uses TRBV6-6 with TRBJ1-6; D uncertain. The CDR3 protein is CASSYVVRSYNSPLHF. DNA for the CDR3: TGTGCCAGCAGTTATGTTGTCCGCTCCTATAATTCACCCCTCCACTTT.